A selection of T cell receptor beta chains follows, all from one sample in a study of vaccination and CD4 T cells after COVID-19. The antigens these receptors bind are not known. Using its own MiXCR run on the PCR reads, TCRdb lists one record per CDR3 protein. There are 10,000 to 15,000 distinct CDR3 sequences in the sample; 40% to 50% occur only once, and about 23% lies in the top ten. The sequencing input was CD4+ T cells from blood, cultured in vitro. The receptors shown here come from a human donor who had recovered from COVID-19. Each CDR3 is given with its conserved first and last residue. A D gene is named only where the DNA matches it firmly. Clone size is shown for a subset of rows, as once, few, many or a class of expanded clone.

D gene: -
V gene: TRBV2
clone size: medium-sized
J gene: TRBJ1-5
CDR3 DNA: TGTGCCAGCAGTGACAGTTCCGGATATAGCAATCAGCCCCAGCATTTT
CDR3 protein: CASSDSSGYSNQPQHF

D gene: TRBD1
V gene: TRBV28
clone size: few
J gene: TRBJ1-5
CDR3 DNA: TGTGCCAGCAGTCGGTTAACAGGGGGTGGCAATCAGCCCCAGCATTTT
CDR3 protein: CASSRLTGGGNQPQHF

D gene: -
V gene: TRBV19
clone size: -
J gene: TRBJ2-5
CDR3 DNA: TGTGCCAGTAGTTCCTTCGGGCGTTCCCAAGAGACCCAGTACTTC
CDR3 protein: CASSSFGRSQETQYF

D gene: TRBD2
V gene: TRBV11-3
clone size: once
J gene: TRBJ2-5
CDR3 DNA: TGTGCCAGCAGCCCTAGCGGGGAGACCCAGTACTTC
CDR3 protein: CASSPSGETQYF

D gene: -
V gene: TRBV24-1
clone size: -
J gene: TRBJ2-3
CDR3 DNA: TGTGCCACCAGTGATTTCTCTAGAGATACGCAGTATTTT
CDR3 protein: CATSDFSRDTQYF

D gene: TRBD2
V gene: TRBV2
clone size: -
J gene: TRBJ2-3
CDR3 DNA: TGTGCCAGCAGTGAGTCTAGCGGGGGGCGTTTGGATACGCAGTATTTT
CDR3 protein: CASSESSGGRLDTQYF

D gene: -
V gene: TRBV24-1
clone size: -
J gene: TRBJ1-2
CDR3 DNA: TGTGCCACCAGTGCCGCGGACGGCCGGGAATCCTATGGCTACACCTTC
CDR3 protein: CATSAADGRESYGYTF

D gene: -
V gene: TRBV5-6
clone size: -
J gene: TRBJ1-2
CDR3 DNA: TGTGCCAGCAGCTTGGACGGACCGAGCTATGGCTACACCTTC
CDR3 protein: CASSLDGPSYGYTF

D gene: -
V gene: TRBV7-2
clone size: once
J gene: TRBJ2-3
CDR3 DNA: TGTGCCAGCAGCCTTTTGGGGGATACGCAGTATTTT
CDR3 protein: CASSLLGDTQYF

D gene: TRBD2
V gene: TRBV11-2
clone size: -
J gene: TRBJ2-7
CDR3 DNA: TGTGCCAGCAGCTTCTCGGCCGGGGGGAACTACGAGCAGTACTTC
CDR3 protein: CASSFSAGGNYEQYF

D gene: -
V gene: TRBV12-3/TRBV12-4
clone size: -
J gene: TRBJ2-2
CDR3 DNA: TGTGCCAGCAGTTATGGCCGGGGCACCGGGGAGCTGTTTTTT
CDR3 protein: CASSYGRGTGELFF

D gene: TRBD1
V gene: TRBV18
clone size: -
J gene: TRBJ2-7
CDR3 DNA: TGTGCCAGCTCAAGGAGACAGGGAACCTACGAGCAGTACTTC
CDR3 protein: CASSRRQGTYEQYF

D gene: -
V gene: TRBV6-5
clone size: few
J gene: TRBJ2-5
CDR3 DNA: TGTGCCAGCAGTTACTTTAACAGCCTCGGTGAGACCCAGTACTTC
CDR3 protein: CASSYFNSLGETQYF

D gene: -
V gene: TRBV24-1
clone size: -
J gene: TRBJ2-3
CDR3 DNA: TGTGCCACCAGTGATCCTGTACCGCAGACAGGGACTAGCACAGATACGCAGTATTTT
CDR3 protein: CATSDPVPQTGTSTDTQYF

D gene: TRBD1
V gene: TRBV15
clone size: few
J gene: TRBJ1-1
CDR3 DNA: TGTGCCACCGAACGCGCGGACAGGTGGAACACTGAAGCTTTCTTT
CDR3 protein: CATERADRWNTEAFF

D gene: TRBD1
V gene: TRBV7-2
clone size: few
J gene: TRBJ1-6
CDR3 DNA: TGTGCCAGCAGCCTCGGGACAGGGGGCCGGTCACCCCTCCACTTT
CDR3 protein: CASSLGTGGRSPLHF

D gene: -
V gene: TRBV6-1
clone size: few
J gene: TRBJ2-3
CDR3 DNA: TGTGCCAGCAGTGAAGCTTCCGTTATCAACCCGGGTACGCAGTATTTT
CDR3 protein: CASSEASVINPGTQYF

D gene: -
V gene: TRBV10-1
clone size: -
J gene: TRBJ2-1
CDR3 DNA: TGCGCCAGCAGTGAGAGGGTCGGCGGCAATGAGCAGTTCTTC
CDR3 protein: CASSERVGGNEQFF

D gene: TRBD2
V gene: TRBV7-8
clone size: -
J gene: TRBJ2-7
CDR3 DNA: TGTGCCAGCAGCTTTAGGGAGGGCCTGGGCTACGAGCAGTACTTC
CDR3 protein: CASSFREGLGYEQYF

D gene: -
V gene: TRBV24-1
clone size: -
J gene: TRBJ2-1
CDR3 DNA: TGTGCCACCAGTGACTCGGACCGGGCCAATGAGCAGTTCTTC
CDR3 protein: CATSDSDRANEQFF

D gene: -
V gene: TRBV20-1
clone size: few
J gene: TRBJ2-2
CDR3 DNA: TGCAGTGCTAGAGATCACATAGATACCGGGGAGCTGTTTTTT
CDR3 protein: CSARDHIDTGELFF

D gene: -
V gene: TRBV7-9
clone size: -
J gene: TRBJ1-2
CDR3 DNA: TGTGCCAGCAGCCCCCGGGGGGTGAACTATGGCTACACCTTC
CDR3 protein: CASSPRGVNYGYTF

D gene: -
V gene: TRBV15
clone size: -
J gene: TRBJ1-1
CDR3 DNA: TGTGCCACCAGCAGAGATGGGGGCTATGAAGCTTTCTTT
CDR3 protein: CATSRDGGYEAFF

D gene: TRBD1
V gene: TRBV6-1
clone size: few
J gene: TRBJ2-1
CDR3 DNA: TGTGCCAGCAGGACTCGGGACAGGGGGCAGTTCTTC
CDR3 protein: CASRTRDRGQFF

D gene: -
V gene: TRBV23-1
clone size: -
J gene: TRBJ1-3
CDR3 DNA: TGCGCCAGCAGTCAATCTTCCTACTCTGGAAACACCATATATTTT
CDR3 protein: CASSQSSYSGNTIYF

D gene: -
V gene: TRBV11-2
clone size: -
J gene: TRBJ2-3
CDR3 DNA: TGTGCCAGCAGAAAGGGAAATACGCAGTATTTT
CDR3 protein: CASRKGNTQYF

D gene: TRBD1
V gene: TRBV20-1
clone size: few
J gene: TRBJ1-5
CDR3 DNA: TGCAGTGCTAGAGATCTAGGGACAGGGGGCTTAGGGTTTCAGCCCCAGCATTTT
CDR3 protein: CSARDLGTGGLGFQPQHF

D gene: TRBD2
V gene: TRBV6-1
clone size: -
J gene: TRBJ2-1
CDR3 DNA: TGTGCCAGCACCCCTGCGGGACTAGCGGGATACAATGAGCAGTTCTTC
CDR3 protein: CASTPAGLAGYNEQFF

D gene: -
V gene: TRBV28
clone size: -
J gene: TRBJ2-3
CDR3 DNA: TGTGCCAGCAGTTCCTACACAGATACGCAGTATTTT
CDR3 protein: CASSSYTDTQYF

D gene: -
V gene: TRBV2
clone size: -
J gene: TRBJ1-1
CDR3 DNA: TGTGCCAGCAGTTCCAGGAGGAACACTGAAGCTTTCTTT
CDR3 protein: CASSSRRNTEAFF

D gene: TRBD1
V gene: TRBV29-1
clone size: few
J gene: TRBJ2-3
CDR3 DNA: TGCAGCGCCGCCGGGACAGGGGCTGGCACAGATACGCAGTATTTT
CDR3 protein: CSAAGTGAGTDTQYF

D gene: -
V gene: TRBV6-5
clone size: few
J gene: TRBJ1-1
CDR3 DNA: TGTGCCAGCAGGTACGGACTGAGGAACACTGAAGCTTTCTTT
CDR3 protein: CASRYGLRNTEAFF

D gene: -
V gene: TRBV4-3
clone size: -
J gene: TRBJ2-2
CDR3 DNA: TGCGCCAGCAGCCAAGATTGGCAAGCCGGGGAGCTGTTTTTT
CDR3 protein: CASSQDWQAGELFF

D gene: TRBD2
V gene: TRBV25-1
clone size: -
J gene: TRBJ2-3
CDR3 DNA: TGTGCAACTAGCGGAAAGGAGGATACGCAGTATTTT
CDR3 protein: CATSGKEDTQYF

D gene: TRBD1
V gene: TRBV12-3/TRBV12-4
clone size: once
J gene: TRBJ1-5
CDR3 DNA: TGTGCCAGCTCATCTTTCCCTCTGCGGACAGGGGAGAACCAGCCCCAGCATTTT
CDR3 protein: CASSSFPLRTGENQPQHF

D gene: TRBD1
V gene: TRBV5-4
clone size: few
J gene: TRBJ1-1
CDR3 DNA: TGTGCCAGCAGCCGTGGACAGGAAACTTTCTTT
CDR3 protein: CASSRGQETFF

D gene: -
V gene: TRBV7-2
clone size: -
J gene: TRBJ2-1
CDR3 DNA: TGTGCCAGCAGCTTTTACAATGAGCAGTTCTTC
CDR3 protein: CASSFYNEQFF

D gene: -
V gene: TRBV7-2
clone size: -
J gene: TRBJ1-5
CDR3 DNA: TGTGCCAGCAGCCTCGAGCGGGGGTCCGGTCAGCCCCAGCATTTT
CDR3 protein: CASSLERGSGQPQHF

D gene: -
V gene: TRBV6-1
clone size: -
J gene: TRBJ1-2
CDR3 DNA: TGTGCCAGCAGTGAAGTTGCTGATGGCTACACCTTC
CDR3 protein: CASSEVADGYTF

D gene: TRBD2
V gene: TRBV30
clone size: once
J gene: TRBJ2-7
CDR3 DNA: TGTGCCTGGAGTGTAAGGCTAGCGGGAGGTGCCGAGCAGTACTTC
CDR3 protein: CAWSVRLAGGAEQYF

D gene: TRBD1
V gene: TRBV7-2
clone size: few
J gene: TRBJ2-7
CDR3 DNA: TGTGCCAGCAGCTCGACAGGGGTAGGCTACGAGCAGTACTTC
CDR3 protein: CASSSTGVGYEQYF

D gene: TRBD2
V gene: TRBV2
clone size: -
J gene: TRBJ2-1
CDR3 DNA: TGTGCCAGCACGGGACTAGGGGGTAAGGGTGAGCAGTTCTTC
CDR3 protein: CASTGLGGKGEQFF